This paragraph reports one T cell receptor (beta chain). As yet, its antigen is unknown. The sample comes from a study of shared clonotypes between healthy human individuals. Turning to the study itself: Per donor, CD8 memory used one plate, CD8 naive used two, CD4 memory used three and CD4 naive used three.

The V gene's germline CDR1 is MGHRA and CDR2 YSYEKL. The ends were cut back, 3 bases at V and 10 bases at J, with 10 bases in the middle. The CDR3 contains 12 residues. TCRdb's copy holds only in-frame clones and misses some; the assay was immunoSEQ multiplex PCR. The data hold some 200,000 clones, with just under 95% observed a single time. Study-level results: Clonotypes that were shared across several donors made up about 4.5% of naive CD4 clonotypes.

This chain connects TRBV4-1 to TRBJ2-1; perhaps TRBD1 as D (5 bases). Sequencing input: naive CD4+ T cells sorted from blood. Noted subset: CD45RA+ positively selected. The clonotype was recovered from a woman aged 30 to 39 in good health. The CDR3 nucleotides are TGCGCCAGCAGCCAGGTTCAGGGAGAGCAGTTCTTC. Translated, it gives CASSQVQGEQFF.